This TCR beta chain came from a study of quantifying T cell responses using KT2 cells (dated by TCRdb to between 2016 and 2019). In the study overall: RNA was DNase-treated and reverse transcribed with TCR alpha and beta constant-region primers, mostly using SuperScript III. Under optimum conditions, the efficiency of the T4 ligation step was estimated to be more than 9.5%. To prevent over-amplification, PCR2 was performed as a SYBR Green qPCR and halted at a predetermined fluorescence threshold. General conclusions and limits of the study: KT2 sequences were detected down to the lowest spike-in tested, about one KT2 cell per 100,000 PBMC. The numbers of KT2 alpha and beta sequences increased linearly with the number of input KT2 cells across several orders of magnitude. No side-by-side comparison of the pipeline with other TCR sequencing techniques was included in the study. Detection of KT2 sequences showed saturation at very high KT2 spike-in numbers.

The CDR3 runs 14 residues from the cysteine to the phenylalanine. The read is trimmed to its CDR3 DNA, 42 bases read in frame from base 1. Relative to germline, V is 5 bases shorter and J is 4 bases shorter, with 14 bases between their ends. Known numbers of KT2, a T cell clone whose TCR had been sequenced previously, were spiked into unfractionated PBMC to test the sensitivity and accuracy of the pipeline. A range of KT2-to-PBMC ratios was generated by mixing KT2 cells with a fixed number of PBMC. This clonotype showed up just a few times. Its antigen remains unidentified. Per-nucleotide qualities are absent, and no much larger clonotype sits a single base away. The library was produced with UMI-ligation and nested PCR. A single-stranded oligonucleotide bearing the Illumina SP2 sequence and a UMI was ligated to the 3' end of the cDNA with T4 RNA ligase 1. PCR1 was run for around 4 cycles (98 degrees C for 15 s, 69 degrees C for 30 s, 72 degrees C for 40 s), and an equimolar mix of RC1.1 and RC1.2, covering TRBC1 and TRBC2, was used as the beta primer. Starting at PCR2, TCR alpha and beta chains were handled separately, and sample indices and Illumina adaptors were added. Placed after an 8-base spacer, the UMI was made up of 12 random nucleotides arranged as two hexamers with a spacer between them. Libraries were sequenced on an Illumina MiSeq with v2 2x251 paired-end chemistry, typically about a dozen samples per run. PhiX DNA was added at about 5-8% to each sequencing library so that diversity was increased. In the original analysis: The raw reads were converted into FASTQ with bcl2fastq and then demultiplexed by dual indices with Demultiplexor. Decombinator assigned V and J genes by tag matching, allowing a single base-pair mismatch. Collapsinator used UMIs to correct both sequencing errors and frequency errors arising from PCR heterogeneity. CDR3Translator converted Decombinator identifiers into nucleotide sequence, translated that sequence into amino acids, and extracted CDR3 based on C- and N-terminal motifs. A cluster of KT2 sequences sharing one unique molecular identifier was counted as one distinct KT2 TCR. In TCRdb, the public reads were trimmed at Q25 with fastp and aligned with MiXCR, with productive beta chains retained. Rows matching on CDR3 protein sequence are summarized as one entry with the most common DNA and genes. The V and J calls come from TCRdb's annotation, not from the publication. The sample profile shows tens of thousands of distinct CDR3 sequences; more than 9% of them were found once. The ten largest account for about 9.4% of the sample.

Material for sequencing was PBMCs spiked with cells of the T cell clone KT2. The chain is encoded by TRBV12-3 or TRBV12-4 joined to TRBJ1-1; a tentative D match to TRBD1 spans 5 bases. This clonotype was obtained from a human donor. At the DNA level, the sequence is TGTGCCAGCAGTCCCCTGGGGGGGGTCACTGAAGCTTTCTTT. Its translation is CASSPLGGVTEAFF.